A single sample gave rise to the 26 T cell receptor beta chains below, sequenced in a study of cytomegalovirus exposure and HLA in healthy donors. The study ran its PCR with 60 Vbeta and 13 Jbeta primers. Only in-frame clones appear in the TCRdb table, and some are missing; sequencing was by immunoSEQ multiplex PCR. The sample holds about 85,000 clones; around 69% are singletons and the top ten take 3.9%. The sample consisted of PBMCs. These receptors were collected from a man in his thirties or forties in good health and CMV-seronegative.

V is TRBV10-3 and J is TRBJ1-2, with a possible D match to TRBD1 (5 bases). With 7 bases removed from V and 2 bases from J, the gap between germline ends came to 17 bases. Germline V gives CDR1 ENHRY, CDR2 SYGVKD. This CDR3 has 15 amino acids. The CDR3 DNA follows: TGTGCCATCAAGGACACACCTCCGAGGAACTATGGCTACACCTTC. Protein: CAIKDTPPRNYGYTF.

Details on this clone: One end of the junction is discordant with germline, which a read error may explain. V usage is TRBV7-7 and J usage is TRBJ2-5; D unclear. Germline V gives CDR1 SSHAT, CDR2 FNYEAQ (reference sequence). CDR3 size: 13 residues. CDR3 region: CASSQEGPGTQYF. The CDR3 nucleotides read TGTGCTAGCAGCCAGGAAGGCCCCGGGACCCAGTACTTC.

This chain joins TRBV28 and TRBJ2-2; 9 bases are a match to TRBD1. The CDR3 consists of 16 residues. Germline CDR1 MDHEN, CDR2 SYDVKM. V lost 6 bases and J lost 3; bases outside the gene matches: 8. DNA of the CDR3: TGTGCCAGCAGGTTCCGGGACAGGGTATACACCGGGGAGCTGTTTTTT. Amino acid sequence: CASRFRDRVYTGELFF. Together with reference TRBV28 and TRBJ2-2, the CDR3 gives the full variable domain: DVKVTQSSRYLVKRTGEKVFLECVQDMDHENMFWYRQDPGLGLRLIYFSYDVKMKEKGDIPEGYSVSREKKERFSLILESASTNQTSMYLCASRFRDRVYTGELFFGEGSRLTVL.

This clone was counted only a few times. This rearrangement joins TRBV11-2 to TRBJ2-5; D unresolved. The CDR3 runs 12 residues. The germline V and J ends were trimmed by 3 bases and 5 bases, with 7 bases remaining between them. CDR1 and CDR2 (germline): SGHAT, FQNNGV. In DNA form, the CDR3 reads TGTGCCAGCAGCTTGGCCGGGGAGACCCAGTACTTC. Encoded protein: CASSLAGETQYF.

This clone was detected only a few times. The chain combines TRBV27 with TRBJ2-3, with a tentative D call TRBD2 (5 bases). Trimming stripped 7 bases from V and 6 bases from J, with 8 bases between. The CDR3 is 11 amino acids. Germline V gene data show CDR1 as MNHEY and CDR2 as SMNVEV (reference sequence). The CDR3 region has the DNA TGTGCCAGCACCAAGCGGGATACGCAGTATTTT. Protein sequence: CASTKRDTQYF.

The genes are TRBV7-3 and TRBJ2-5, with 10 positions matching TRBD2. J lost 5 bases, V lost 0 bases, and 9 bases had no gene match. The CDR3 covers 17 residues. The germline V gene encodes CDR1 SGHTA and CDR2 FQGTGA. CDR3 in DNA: TGTGCCAGCAGCTTAACAGCGGGAGGGCTCGCAGGGGAGACCCAGTACTTC. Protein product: CASSLTAGGLAGETQYF. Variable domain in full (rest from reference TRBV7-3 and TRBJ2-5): GAGVSQTPSNKVTEKGKYVELRCDPISGHTALYWYRQSLGQGPEFLIYFQGTGAADDSGLPNDRFFAVRPEGSVSTLKIQRTERGDSAVYLCASSLTAGGLAGETQYFGPGTRLLVL.

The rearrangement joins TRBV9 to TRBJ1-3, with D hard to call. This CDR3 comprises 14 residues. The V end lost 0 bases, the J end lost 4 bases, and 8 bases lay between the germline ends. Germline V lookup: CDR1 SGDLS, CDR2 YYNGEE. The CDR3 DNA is TGTGCCAGCAGCGTAGCTACTAGGGGAAACACCATATATTTT. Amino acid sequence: CASSVATRGNTIYF.

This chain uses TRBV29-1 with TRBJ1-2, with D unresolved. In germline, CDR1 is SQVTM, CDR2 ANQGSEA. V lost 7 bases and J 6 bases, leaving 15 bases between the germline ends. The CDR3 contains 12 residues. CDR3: CSAQRGNDGYTF. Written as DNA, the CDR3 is TGCAGCGCCCAAAGAGGGAACGATGGCTACACCTTC.

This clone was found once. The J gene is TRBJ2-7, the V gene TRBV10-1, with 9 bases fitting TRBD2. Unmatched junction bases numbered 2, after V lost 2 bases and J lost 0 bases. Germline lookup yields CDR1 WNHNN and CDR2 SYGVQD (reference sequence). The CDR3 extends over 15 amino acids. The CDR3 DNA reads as TGCGCCAGCAGTGAGGGACTAGCGAGCTCCTACGAGCAGTACTTC. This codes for CASSEGLASSYEQYF.

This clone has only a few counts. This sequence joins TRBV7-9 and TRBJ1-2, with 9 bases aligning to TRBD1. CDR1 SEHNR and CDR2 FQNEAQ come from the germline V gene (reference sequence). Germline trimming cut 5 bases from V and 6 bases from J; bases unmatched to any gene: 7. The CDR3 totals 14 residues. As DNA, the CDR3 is TGTGCCAGCAGCGCCGGGACAGGGCCAAATGGCTACACCTTC. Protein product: CASSAGTGPNGYTF.

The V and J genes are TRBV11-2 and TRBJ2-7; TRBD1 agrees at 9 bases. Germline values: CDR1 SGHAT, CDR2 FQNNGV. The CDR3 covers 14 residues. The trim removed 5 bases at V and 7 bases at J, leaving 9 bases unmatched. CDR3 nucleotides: TGTGCCAGCAGCGCGGACAGGGGAGGGAAGGAGCAGTACTTC. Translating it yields CASSADRGGKEQYF.

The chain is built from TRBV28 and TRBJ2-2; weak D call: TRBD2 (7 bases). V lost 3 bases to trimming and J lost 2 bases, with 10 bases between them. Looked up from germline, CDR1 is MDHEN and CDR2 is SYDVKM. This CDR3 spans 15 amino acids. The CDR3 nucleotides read TGTGCCAGCAGTTTTCGGGGGGCCAACACCGGGGAGCTGTTTTTT. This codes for CASSFRGANTGELFF.

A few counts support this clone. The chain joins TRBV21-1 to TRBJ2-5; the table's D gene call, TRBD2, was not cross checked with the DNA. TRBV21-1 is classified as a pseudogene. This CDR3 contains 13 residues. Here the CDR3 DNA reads TGTGCCAGCAGCAAGGGGGGGCGAGAGACCCAGTACTTC. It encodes CASSKGGRETQYF.

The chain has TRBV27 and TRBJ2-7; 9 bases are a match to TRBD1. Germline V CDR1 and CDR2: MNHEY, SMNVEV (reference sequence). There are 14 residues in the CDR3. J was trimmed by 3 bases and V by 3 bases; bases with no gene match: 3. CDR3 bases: TGTGCCAGCAGTTTGGGGACAGGGAACTACGAGCAGTACTTC. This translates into CASSLGTGNYEQYF.

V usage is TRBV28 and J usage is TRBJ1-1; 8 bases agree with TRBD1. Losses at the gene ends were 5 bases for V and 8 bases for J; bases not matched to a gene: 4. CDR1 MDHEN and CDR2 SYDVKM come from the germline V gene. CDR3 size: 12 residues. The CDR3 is CASSQGQEEAFF. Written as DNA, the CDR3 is TGTGCCAGCAGTCAGGGACAGGAAGAAGCTTTCTTT.

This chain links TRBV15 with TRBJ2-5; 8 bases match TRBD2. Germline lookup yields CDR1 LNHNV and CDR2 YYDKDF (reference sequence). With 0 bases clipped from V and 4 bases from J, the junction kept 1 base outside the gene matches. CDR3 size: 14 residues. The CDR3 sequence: CATSRDAGGETQYF. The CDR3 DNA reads TGTGCCACCAGCAGAGATGCGGGGGGAGAGACCCAGTACTTC.

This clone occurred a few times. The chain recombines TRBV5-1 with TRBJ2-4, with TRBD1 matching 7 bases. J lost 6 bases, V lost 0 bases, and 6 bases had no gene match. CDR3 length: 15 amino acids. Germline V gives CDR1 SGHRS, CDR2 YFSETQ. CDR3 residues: CASSLEGAGVNIQYF. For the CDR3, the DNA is TGCGCCAGCAGCTTGGAGGGGGCAGGGGTAAACATTCAGTACTTC.

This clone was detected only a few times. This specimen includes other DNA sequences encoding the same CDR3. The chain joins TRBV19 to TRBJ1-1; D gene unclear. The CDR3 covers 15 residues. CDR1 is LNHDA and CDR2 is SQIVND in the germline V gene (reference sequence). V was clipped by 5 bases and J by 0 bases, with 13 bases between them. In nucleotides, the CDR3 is TGTGCCAGTAGTCGCACGGCAGGAATGAACACTGAAGCTTTCTTT. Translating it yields CASSRTAGMNTEAFF.

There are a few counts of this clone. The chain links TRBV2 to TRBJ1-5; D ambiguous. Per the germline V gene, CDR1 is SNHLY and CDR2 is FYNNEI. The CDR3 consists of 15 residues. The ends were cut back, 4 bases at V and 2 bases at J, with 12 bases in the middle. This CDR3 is CASSVQARGNQPQHF. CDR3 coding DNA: TGTGCCAGCAGTGTTCAGGCACGAGGCAATCAGCCCCAGCATTTT.

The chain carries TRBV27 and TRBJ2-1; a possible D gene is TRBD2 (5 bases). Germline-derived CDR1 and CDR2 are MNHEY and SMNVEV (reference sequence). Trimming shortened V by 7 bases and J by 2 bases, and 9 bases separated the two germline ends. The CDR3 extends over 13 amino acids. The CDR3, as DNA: TGTGCCAGCATAGGACTCGCCTACAATGAGCAGTTCTTC. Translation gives CASIGLAYNEQFF.

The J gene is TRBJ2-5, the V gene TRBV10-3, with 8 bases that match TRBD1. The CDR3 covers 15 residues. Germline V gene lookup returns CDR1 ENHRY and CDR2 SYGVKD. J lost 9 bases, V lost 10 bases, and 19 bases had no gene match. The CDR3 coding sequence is TGTGCCAGCGGACAGGGCGGCAGGGCTGGCGAGGCCCAGTACTTC. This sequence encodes CASGQGGRAGEAQYF.

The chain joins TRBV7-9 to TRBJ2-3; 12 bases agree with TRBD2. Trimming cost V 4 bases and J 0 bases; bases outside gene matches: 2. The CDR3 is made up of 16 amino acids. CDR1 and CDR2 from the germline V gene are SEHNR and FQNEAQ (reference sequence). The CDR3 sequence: CASSSGTSGSTDTQYF. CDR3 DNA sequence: TGTGCCAGCAGCTCTGGGACTAGCGGGAGCACAGATACGCAGTATTTT.

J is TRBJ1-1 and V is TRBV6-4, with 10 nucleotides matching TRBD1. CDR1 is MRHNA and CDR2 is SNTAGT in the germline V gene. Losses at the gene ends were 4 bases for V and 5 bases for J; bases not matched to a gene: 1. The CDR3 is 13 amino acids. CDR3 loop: CASSGTGGTEAFF. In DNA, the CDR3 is TGTGCCAGCAGTGGGACAGGGGGTACTGAAGCTTTCTTT.

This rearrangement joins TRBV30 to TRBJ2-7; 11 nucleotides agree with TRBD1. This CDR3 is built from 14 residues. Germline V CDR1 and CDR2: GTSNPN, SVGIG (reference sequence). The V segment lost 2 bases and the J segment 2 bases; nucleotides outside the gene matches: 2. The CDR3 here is CAWSWGQGAYEQYF. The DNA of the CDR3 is TGTGCCTGGAGTTGGGGACAGGGGGCCTACGAGCAGTACTTC.

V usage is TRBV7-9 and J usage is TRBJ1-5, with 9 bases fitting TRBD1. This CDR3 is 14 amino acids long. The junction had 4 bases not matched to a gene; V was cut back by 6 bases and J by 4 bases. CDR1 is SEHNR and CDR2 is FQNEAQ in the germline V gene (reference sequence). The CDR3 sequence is CASSWTGDNQPQHF. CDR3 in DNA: TGTGCCAGCAGTTGGACAGGGGATAATCAGCCCCAGCATTTT.

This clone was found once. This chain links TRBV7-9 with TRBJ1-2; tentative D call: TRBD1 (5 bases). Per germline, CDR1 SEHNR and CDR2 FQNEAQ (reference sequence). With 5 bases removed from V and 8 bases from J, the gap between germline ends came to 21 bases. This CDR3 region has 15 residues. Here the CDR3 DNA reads TGTGCCAGCAGCCTTCTGGGAGGGGCCTTCCGAGGCTACACCTTC. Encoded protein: CASSLLGGAFRGYTF.